A selection of T cell receptor beta chains follows, all from one sample in a study of early T cells in non-severe SARS-CoV-2 infection. From the 5' RACE reads, TCRdb called clonotypes with MiXCR, one entry per CDR3 protein. The sample includes fewer than 25,000 distinct CDR3 sequences, more than 4.5% of them seen just once. Source material: whole blood. These TCRs come from an adult who was a healthcare worker with PCR-confirmed SARS-CoV-2 infection or an uninfected control (not recorded which). Each CDR3 is given with its conserved first and last residue. Each record gives: J gene, clone size, V gene, D gene, CDR3 protein, CDR3 DNA. D genes are given only for firm matches. Expanded clones get a size class; other rows say once, few or many, or leave the size out.

J: TRBJ2-2; size: .; V: TRBV18; D: .; CDR3: CASSPEGRELFF; DNA: TGTGCCAGCTCACCGGAGGGGCGCGAGCTGTTTTTT
J: TRBJ2-2; size: many; V: TRBV29-1; D: TRBD1; CDR3: CSVIGQATGELFF; DNA: TGCAGCGTTATCGGACAGGCCACCGGGGAGCTGTTTTTT
J: TRBJ2-3; size: many; V: TRBV5-5; D: .; CDR3: CASSPAGTADTQYF; DNA: TGTGCCAGCAGCCCCGCGGGAACGGCAGATACGCAGTATTTT
J: TRBJ2-1; size: .; V: TRBV6-6; D: .; CDR3: CASSYGQTSNRVFF; DNA: TGTGCCAGCAGTTACGGCCAAACTAGCAATCGGGTGTTCTTC
J: TRBJ2-5; size: few; V: TRBV12-3/TRBV12-4; D: .; CDR3: CASSLRIQETQYF; DNA: TGTGCCAGCAGTTTGCGAATCCAAGAGACCCAGTACTTC
J: TRBJ2-7; size: many; V: TRBV3-1; D: .; CDR3: CASSQVNSYEQYF; DNA: TGTGCCAGCAGCCAGGTTAATTCCTACGAGCAGTACTTC
J: TRBJ1-6; size: many; V: TRBV6-2/TRBV6-3; D: .; CDR3: CASSRGLFQSSYNSPLHF; DNA: TGTGCCAGCAGCCGAGGACTGTTCCAGAGCTCCTATAATTCACCCCTCCACTTT
J: TRBJ1-1; size: many; V: TRBV25-1; D: TRBD1; CDR3: CASRDRNTEAFF; DNA: TGTGCCAGCCGGGACAGGAACACTGAAGCTTTCTTT
J: TRBJ2-7; size: many; V: TRBV11-2; D: .; CDR3: CASSRLEGGNYEQYF; DNA: TGTGCCAGCAGCCGATTGGAGGGGGGCAACTACGAGCAGTACTTC
J: TRBJ1-2; size: .; V: TRBV6-6; D: .; CDR3: CASSDSFYGYTF; DNA: TGTGCCAGCAGTGACAGTTTCTATGGCTACACCTTC
J: TRBJ2-3; size: many; V: TRBV5-1; D: TRBD1; CDR3: CASSLDGQEKGTQYF; DNA: TGCGCCAGCAGCTTGGACGGACAGGAGAAGGGTACGCAGTATTTT
J: TRBJ1-5; size: few; V: TRBV7-9; D: TRBD1; CDR3: CASSLTGDSNQPQHF; DNA: TGTGCCAGCAGCTTGACAGGGGATAGCAATCAGCCCCAGCATTTT
J: TRBJ2-7; size: many; V: TRBV12-3/TRBV12-4; D: .; CDR3: CASSLAPPGARSYEQYF; DNA: TGTGCCAGCAGTTTAGCTCCTCCGGGGGCGCGGTCCTACGAGCAGTACTTC
J: TRBJ2-7; size: many; V: TRBV18; D: .; CDR3: CASSPYEGYEQYF; DNA: TGTGCCAGCTCACCCTACGAGGGCTACGAGCAGTACTTC
J: TRBJ2-3; size: many; V: TRBV6-5; D: TRBD1; CDR3: CASRRDRGLGTDTQYF; DNA: TGTGCCAGCAGGAGGGACAGGGGGCTGGGCACAGATACGCAGTATTTT
J: TRBJ2-3; size: many; V: TRBV6-1; D: .; CDR3: CASSGQGPDTQYF; DNA: TGTGCCAGCAGTGGCCAGGGTCCCGATACGCAGTATTTT
J: TRBJ2-4; size: few; V: TRBV28; D: TRBD2; CDR3: CASSGLAGLIAKNIQYF; DNA: TGTGCCAGCAGCGGACTAGCGGGACTGATAGCCAAAAACATTCAGTACTTC
J: TRBJ2-5; size: many; V: TRBV6-2/TRBV6-3; D: .; CDR3: CASSYSQETQYF; DNA: TGTGCCAGCAGTTACTCCCAAGAGACCCAGTACTTC
J: TRBJ1-2; size: many; V: TRBV9; D: TRBD1; CDR3: CASSLNQPGQGNYGYTF; DNA: TGTGCCAGCAGCTTGAACCAACCGGGACAGGGCAACTATGGCTACACCTTC
J: TRBJ2-7; size: few; V: TRBV15; D: TRBD2; CDR3: CATSRGGTSGVYEQYF; DNA: TGTGCCACCAGCAGAGGGGGGACTAGCGGGGTCTACGAGCAGTACTTC
J: TRBJ2-7; size: medium-sized; V: TRBV3-1; D: TRBD2; CDR3: CASSQSGTSSIYEQYF; DNA: TGTGCCAGCAGCCAATCCGGGACTAGCTCTATCTACGAGCAGTACTTC
J: TRBJ2-7; size: .; V: TRBV10-2; D: TRBD2; CDR3: CASSESETSGRSFSYEQYF; DNA: TGCGCCAGCAGTGAGTCGGAAACTAGCGGGAGATCTTTCTCCTACGAGCAGTACTTC
J: TRBJ1-2; size: many; V: TRBV7-6; D: .; CDR3: CASSLLLGTDGYTF; DNA: TGTGCCAGCAGCTTACTGCTTGGGACGGATGGCTACACCTTC
J: TRBJ2-5; size: many; V: TRBV24-1; D: TRBD2; CDR3: CATSGAGENQETQYF; DNA: TGTGCCACCAGTGGCGCGGGAGAGAACCAAGAGACCCAGTACTTC
J: TRBJ1-1; size: many; V: TRBV7-9; D: .; CDR3: CASSFSSGTEAFF; DNA: TGTGCCAGCAGCTTTAGTTCTGGCACTGAAGCTTTCTTT
J: TRBJ1-1; size: many; V: TRBV7-8; D: .; CDR3: CASSFRGRDTEAFF; DNA: TGTGCCAGCAGCTTCCGGGGAAGAGACACTGAAGCTTTCTTT
J: TRBJ2-7; size: .; V: TRBV15; D: .; CDR3: CATSMLSVRGEQYF; DNA: TGTGCCACCAGCATGCTATCGGTTCGTGGCGAGCAGTACTTC
J: TRBJ1-4; size: medium-sized; V: TRBV4-3; D: TRBD1; CDR3: CASSQEAGTGGAGEKLFF; DNA: TGCGCCAGCAGCCAGGAAGCCGGGACAGGGGGCGCGGGTGAAAAACTGTTTTTT
J: TRBJ1-2; size: many; V: TRBV29-1; D: .; CDR3: CSVGEVSGGYTF; DNA: TGCAGCGTTGGTGAGGTTTCCGGCGGCTACACCTTC
J: TRBJ2-7; size: .; V: TRBV20-1; D: .; CDR3: CSARDPSSGYEQYF; DNA: TGCAGTGCTAGGGACCCGTCGAGTGGATACGAGCAGTACTTC
J: TRBJ2-3; size: many; V: TRBV9; D: .; CDR3: CASSVLGRASDTQYF; DNA: TGTGCCAGCAGCGTTCTCGGCAGAGCCTCAGATACGCAGTATTTT
J: TRBJ2-3; size: many; V: TRBV5-5; D: .; CDR3: CASSLEPWDRPSTDTQYF; DNA: TGTGCCAGCAGCTTGGAACCCTGGGACCGACCAAGCACAGATACGCAGTATTTT
J: TRBJ1-3; size: few; V: TRBV4-3; D: .; CDR3: CASSQGTQNSENTIYF; DNA: TGCGCCAGCAGCCAGGGGACTCAAAACTCTGAAAACACCATATATTTT
J: TRBJ1-5; size: .; V: TRBV6-6; D: .; CDR3: CASSYSDRADQPQHF; DNA: TGTGCCAGCAGTTACTCTGACCGGGCCGATCAGCCCCAGCATTTT
J: TRBJ2-1; size: many; V: TRBV20-1; D: TRBD2; CDR3: CSARRFGTSGRAPNYNEQFF; DNA: TGCAGTGCCCGGAGATTTGGGACTAGCGGGAGAGCCCCAAACTACAATGAGCAGTTCTTC
J: TRBJ2-5; size: many; V: TRBV3-1; D: .; CDR3: CASSQDPGRKQETQYF; DNA: TGTGCCAGCAGCCAAGATCCGGGACGGAAACAAGAGACCCAGTACTTC
J: TRBJ2-7; size: few; V: TRBV4-1; D: TRBD2; CDR3: CASSQGTSGHYEQYF; DNA: TGCGCCAGCAGCCAAGGGACTAGCGGACACTACGAGCAGTACTTC
J: TRBJ2-5; size: many; V: TRBV6-2/TRBV6-3; D: .; CDR3: CASSDWGIQETQYF; DNA: TGTGCCAGCAGTGACTGGGGAATACAAGAGACCCAGTACTTC
J: TRBJ2-3; size: many; V: TRBV5-1; D: TRBD2; CDR3: CASSLAGTSGDTQYF; DNA: TGCGCCAGCAGCTTGGCCGGGACTAGCGGCGATACGCAGTATTTT
J: TRBJ1-2; size: .; V: TRBV9; D: .; CDR3: CASSVEMRFGGTYGYTF; DNA: TGTGCCAGCAGCGTAGAGATGCGTTTCGGGGGAACTTATGGCTACACCTTC
J: TRBJ2-3; size: medium-sized; V: TRBV10-1; D: .; CDR3: CASSDTGSTDTQYF; DNA: TGCGCCAGCAGTGACACGGGGAGCACAGATACGCAGTATTTT
J: TRBJ2-1; size: medium-sized; V: TRBV29-1; D: TRBD2; CDR3: CSVLAGGLNEQFF; DNA: TGCAGCGTATTAGCGGGAGGGCTCAATGAGCAGTTCTTC
J: TRBJ2-5; size: many; V: TRBV28; D: .; CDR3: CASLGQLLGGETQYF; DNA: TGTGCCAGCCTGGGGCAACTCCTAGGGGGAGAGACCCAGTACTTC
J: TRBJ2-1; size: .; V: TRBV6-6; D: TRBD2; CDR3: CASSPGTSARGQFF; DNA: TGTGCCAGCAGTCCCGGGACTAGCGCCAGAGGGCAGTTCTTC
J: TRBJ1-1; size: few; V: TRBV27; D: .; CDR3: CASSRGRLMNTEAFF; DNA: TGTGCCAGCAGCAGAGGACGGCTTATGAACACTGAAGCTTTCTTT
J: TRBJ2-7; size: many; V: TRBV18; D: .; CDR3: CASSPTGGSYEQYF; DNA: TGTGCCAGCTCACCCACCGGCGGGTCATACGAGCAGTACTTC
J: TRBJ2-3; size: many; V: TRBV7-2; D: .; CDR3: CASSSYLSTDTQYF; DNA: TGTGCCAGCAGCTCTTATTTAAGCACAGATACGCAGTATTTT
J: TRBJ2-7; size: .; V: TRBV7-8; D: .; CDR3: CASSTDLYEQYF; DNA: TGTGCCAGCAGCACGGACCTTTACGAGCAGTACTTC
J: TRBJ1-5; size: many; V: TRBV7-8; D: .; CDR3: CASSPQSQPQHF; DNA: TGTGCCAGCAGCCCACAGTCTCAGCCCCAGCATTTT
J: TRBJ1-4; size: many; V: TRBV25-1; D: .; CDR3: CASTDDRQGNEKLFF; DNA: TGTGCCAGCACCGACGATCGGCAGGGAAATGAAAAACTGTTTTTT